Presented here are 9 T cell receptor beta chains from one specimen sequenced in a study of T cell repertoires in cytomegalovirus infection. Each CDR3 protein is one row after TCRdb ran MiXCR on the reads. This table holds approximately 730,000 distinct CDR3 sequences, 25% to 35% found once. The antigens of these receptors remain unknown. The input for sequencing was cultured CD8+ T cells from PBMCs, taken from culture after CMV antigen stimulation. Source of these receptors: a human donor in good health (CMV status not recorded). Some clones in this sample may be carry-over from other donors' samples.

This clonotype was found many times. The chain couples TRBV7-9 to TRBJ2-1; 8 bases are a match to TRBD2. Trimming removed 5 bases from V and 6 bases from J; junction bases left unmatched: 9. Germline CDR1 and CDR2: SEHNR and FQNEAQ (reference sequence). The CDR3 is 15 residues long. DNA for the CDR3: TGTGCCAGCAGCCCCTTAGCGGGGCCCTCCAATGAGCAGTTCTTC. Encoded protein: CASSPLAGPSNEQFF.

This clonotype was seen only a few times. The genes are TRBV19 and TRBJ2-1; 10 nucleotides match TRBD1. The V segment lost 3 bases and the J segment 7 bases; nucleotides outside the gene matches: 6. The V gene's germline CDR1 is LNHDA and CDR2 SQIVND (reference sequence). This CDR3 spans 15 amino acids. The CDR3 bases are TGTGCCAGTAGTATCCCGGGACAGGGGAGGAATGAGCAGTTCTTC. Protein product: CASSIPGQGRNEQFF.

CDR3 sequence: CASSFATGSFYGYTF. The CDR3 nucleotides read TGTGCCAGCAGTTTTGCCACGGGGAGTTTCTATGGCTACACCTTC. V usage is TRBV28 and J usage is TRBJ1-2; D not resolved. Between the trimmed V and J ends, which lost 3 bases and 4 bases, there was a span of 15 bases. The CDR3 is made up of 15 amino acids. The germline V gene encodes CDR1 MDHEN and CDR2 SYDVKM.

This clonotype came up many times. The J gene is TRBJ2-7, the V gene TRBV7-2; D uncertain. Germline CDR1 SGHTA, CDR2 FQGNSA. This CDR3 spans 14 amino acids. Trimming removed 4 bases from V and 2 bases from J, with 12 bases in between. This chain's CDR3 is CASSYDLGTYEQYF. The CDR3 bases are TGTGCCAGCAGCTACGATCTTGGGACCTACGAGCAGTACTTC.

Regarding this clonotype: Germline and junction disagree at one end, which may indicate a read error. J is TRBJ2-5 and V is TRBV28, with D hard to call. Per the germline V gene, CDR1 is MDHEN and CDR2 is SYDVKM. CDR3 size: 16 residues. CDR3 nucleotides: TGTGCCAACAGTTTCAGTCCAACCCTTTTCCAAGAGACCCAGTACTTC. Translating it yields CANSFSPTLFQETQYF.

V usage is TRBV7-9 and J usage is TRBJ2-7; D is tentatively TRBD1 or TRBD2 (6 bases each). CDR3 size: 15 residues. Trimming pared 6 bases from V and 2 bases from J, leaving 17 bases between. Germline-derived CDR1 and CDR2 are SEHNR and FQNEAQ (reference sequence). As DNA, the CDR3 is TGTGCCAGCAGGGGGGGCGCGGGAACCCCCTACGAGCAGTACTTC. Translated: CASRGGAGTPYEQYF.

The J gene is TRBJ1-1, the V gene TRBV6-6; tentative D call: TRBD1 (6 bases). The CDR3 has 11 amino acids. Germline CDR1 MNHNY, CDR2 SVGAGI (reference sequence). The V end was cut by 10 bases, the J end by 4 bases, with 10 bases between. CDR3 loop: CAIKGGTEAFF. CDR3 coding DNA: TGTGCCATCAAAGGGGGCACTGAAGCTTTCTTT.

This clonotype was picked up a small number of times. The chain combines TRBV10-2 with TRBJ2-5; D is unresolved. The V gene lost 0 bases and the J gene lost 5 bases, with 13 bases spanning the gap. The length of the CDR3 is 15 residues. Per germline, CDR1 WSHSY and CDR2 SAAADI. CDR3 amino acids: CASSESIAMGETQYF. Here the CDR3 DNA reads TGCGCCAGCAGTGAGTCGATTGCGATGGGGGAGACCCAGTACTTC.

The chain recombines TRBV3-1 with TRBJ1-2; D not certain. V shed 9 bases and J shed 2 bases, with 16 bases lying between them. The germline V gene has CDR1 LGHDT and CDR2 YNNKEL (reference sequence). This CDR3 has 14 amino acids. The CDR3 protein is CASTLTGMNYGYTF. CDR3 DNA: TGTGCCAGTACCCTTACGGGCATGAACTATGGCTACACCTTC.